This T cell receptor beta chain was recorded in a study of cytomegalovirus exposure and HLA in healthy donors. Germline V lookup: CDR1 SGHDN, CDR2 FVKESK. The CDR3 is 13 amino acids. Study-level findings and limits: Researchers left out some V segments, among them TRBV6-2 and TRBV6-3, as indistinguishable. The authors enumerated 164 TCR beta chains as linked to cytomegalovirus. Later work associated around 18,000 TCR beta sequences with HLA alleles at 0.05 false discovery rate.

This clone came up a few times. Its antigen is currently unknown. Compared with germline, one end of the junction differs, possibly owing to a read error. Primers: 60 Vbeta forward and 13 Jbeta reverse. TCRdb's copy holds only in-frame clones and misses some; the assay was immunoSEQ multiplex PCR. Of under 300,000 clones listed, 70% to 90% are singletons. The specimen sequenced was PBMCs. The rearrangement links TRBV14 to TRBJ1-5, with D unclear. The clonotype comes from a man aged 40-55 years in good health and CMV-seropositive. This CDR3 is CASSQDSYQPQHF. CDR3 nucleotide sequence: TGTGCCAGCAGCCAAGATAGCTATCAGCCCCAGCATTTT. The variable domain in full, with the rest retrieved from reference TRBV14 and TRBJ1-5, is EAGVTQFPSHSVIEKGQTVTLRCDPISGHDNLYWYRRVMGKEIKFLLHFVKESKQDESGMPNNRFLAERTGGTYSTLKVQPAELEDSGVYFCASSQDSYQPQHFGDGTRLSIL.